This entry concerns a single T cell receptor (beta chain). The source of the sample is a study of blood T cell repertoires in COVID-19. Assay: immunoSEQ multiplex PCR; the TCRdb copy retains only in-frame clones and omits some. The sample lists 40,000 to 55,000 clones; roughly 87% were seen once. The receptor's source is a human donor in a cohort sampled during active COVID-19. Sequenced sample: peripheral blood.

The CDR3 nucleotides are TGTGCCAGCAGCTTCGCGGGGGAGGGGGATACGCAGTATTTT. Encoded protein: CASSFAGEGDTQYF. This chain links TRBV5-8 with TRBJ2-3; 7 nucleotides match TRBD2. Trimming removed 2 bases from V and 6 bases from J; junction bases left unmatched: 6. Germline CDR1 reads SGHTS; CDR2 reads YDEGEE. The CDR3 covers 14 residues.